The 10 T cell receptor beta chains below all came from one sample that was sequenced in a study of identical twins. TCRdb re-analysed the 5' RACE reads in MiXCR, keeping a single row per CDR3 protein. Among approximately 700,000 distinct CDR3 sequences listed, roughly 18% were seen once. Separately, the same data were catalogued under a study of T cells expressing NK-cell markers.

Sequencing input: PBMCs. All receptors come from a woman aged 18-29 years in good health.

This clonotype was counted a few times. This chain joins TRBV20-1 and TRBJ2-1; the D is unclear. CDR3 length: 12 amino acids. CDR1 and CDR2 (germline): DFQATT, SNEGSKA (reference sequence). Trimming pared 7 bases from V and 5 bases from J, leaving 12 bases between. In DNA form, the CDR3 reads TGCAGTGTAGTAAGGAGTAACAATGAGCAGTTCTTC. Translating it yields CSVVRSNNEQFF.

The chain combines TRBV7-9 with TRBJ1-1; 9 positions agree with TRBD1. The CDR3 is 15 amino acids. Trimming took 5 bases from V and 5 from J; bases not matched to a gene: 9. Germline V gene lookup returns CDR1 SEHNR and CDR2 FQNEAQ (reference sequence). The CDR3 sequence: CASSPSGQGLTEAFF. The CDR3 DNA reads TGTGCCAGCAGCCCATCGGGACAGGGCCTGACTGAAGCTTTCTTT.

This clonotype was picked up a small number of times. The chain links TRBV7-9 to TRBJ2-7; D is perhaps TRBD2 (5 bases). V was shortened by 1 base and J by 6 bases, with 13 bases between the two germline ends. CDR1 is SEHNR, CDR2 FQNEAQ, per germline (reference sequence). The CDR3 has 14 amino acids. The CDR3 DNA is TGTGCCAGCAGCTTAGAGAGTCGGGGAACCGAGCAGTACTTC. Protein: CASSLESRGTEQYF.

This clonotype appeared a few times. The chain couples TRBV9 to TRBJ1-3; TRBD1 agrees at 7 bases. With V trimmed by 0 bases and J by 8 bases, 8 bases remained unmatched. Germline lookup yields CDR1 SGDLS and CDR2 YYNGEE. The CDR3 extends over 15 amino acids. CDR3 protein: CASSVAGQARDTIYF. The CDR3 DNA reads TGTGCCAGCAGCGTAGCAGGACAGGCGCGAGACACCATATATTTT. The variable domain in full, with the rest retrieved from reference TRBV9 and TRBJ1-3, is DSGVTQTPKHLITATGQRVTLRCSPRSGDLSVYWYQQSLDQGLQFLIQYYNGEERAKGNILERFSAQQFPDLHSELNLSSLELGDSALYFCASSVAGQARDTIYFGEGSWLTVV.

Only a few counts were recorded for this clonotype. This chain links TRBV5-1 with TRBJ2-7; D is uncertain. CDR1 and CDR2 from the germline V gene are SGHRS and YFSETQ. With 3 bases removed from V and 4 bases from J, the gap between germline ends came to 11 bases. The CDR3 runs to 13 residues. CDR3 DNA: TGCGCCAGCAGCTCTTTTGGTGGTTACGAGCAGTACTTC. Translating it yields CASSSFGGYEQYF.

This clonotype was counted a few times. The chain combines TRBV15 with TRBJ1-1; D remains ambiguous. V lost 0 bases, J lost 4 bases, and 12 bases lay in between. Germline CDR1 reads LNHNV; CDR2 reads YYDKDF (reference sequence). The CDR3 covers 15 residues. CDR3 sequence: CATSRDYRLATEAFF. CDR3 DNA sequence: TGTGCCACCAGCAGAGATTACCGCTTGGCCACTGAAGCTTTCTTT.

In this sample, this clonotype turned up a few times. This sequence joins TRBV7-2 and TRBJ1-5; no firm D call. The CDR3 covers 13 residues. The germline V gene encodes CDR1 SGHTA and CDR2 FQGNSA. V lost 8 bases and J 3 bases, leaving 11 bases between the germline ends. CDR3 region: CASARSHNQPQHF. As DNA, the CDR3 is TGTGCCAGCGCCCGGAGTCACAATCAGCCCCAGCATTTT.

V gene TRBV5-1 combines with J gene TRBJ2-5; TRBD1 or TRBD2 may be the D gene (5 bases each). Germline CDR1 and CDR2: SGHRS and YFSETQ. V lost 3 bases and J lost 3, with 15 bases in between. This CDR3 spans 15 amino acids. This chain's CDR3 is CASSSDGTMEETQYF. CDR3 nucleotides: TGCGCCAGCAGCTCGGACGGGACCATGGAAGAGACCCAGTACTTC.

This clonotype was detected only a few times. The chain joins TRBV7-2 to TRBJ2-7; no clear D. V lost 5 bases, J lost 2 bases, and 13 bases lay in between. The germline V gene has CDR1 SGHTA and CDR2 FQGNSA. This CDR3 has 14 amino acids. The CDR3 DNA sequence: TGTGCCAGCAGCCAAAGGACGGGTCCCTACGAGCAGTACTTC. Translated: CASSQRTGPYEQYF.

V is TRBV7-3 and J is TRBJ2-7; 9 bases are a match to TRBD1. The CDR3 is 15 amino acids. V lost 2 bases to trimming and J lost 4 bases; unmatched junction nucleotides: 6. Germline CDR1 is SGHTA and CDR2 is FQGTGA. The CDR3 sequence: CASSLGGQGWYEQYF. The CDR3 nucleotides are TGTGCCAGCAGCTTAGGGGGACAGGGCTGGTACGAGCAGTACTTC.